The clone carrying this TCR beta chain was seen a handful of times. These data are taken from a study of patients and donors after allogeneic stem cell transplantation. TCRdb re-called the RT-PCR reads with MiXCR, one entry per CDR3 protein. The sample carries about 34,000 distinct CDR3 sequences, roughly a third recorded once. Trimming took 2 bases from V and 4 from J, leaving 12 bases between them. Per the germline V gene, CDR1 is DFQATT and CDR2 is SNEGSKA (reference sequence). The CDR3 spans 14 residues. The V call is TRBV20-1, the J call TRBJ2-1; the D gene is possibly TRBD1 (6 bases). The clonotype originates from a human donor who was either an allogeneic HSCT recipient or a stem cell or donor lymphocyte infusion donor (not recorded which). It is not recorded whose cells these are; they may come from a transplant donor. The sample consisted of blood, either unsorted or a sorted T cell fraction (not recorded which). This chain's CDR3 is CSARSGTLYNEQFF. CDR3 in DNA: TGCAGTGCTAGATCCGGGACACTTTACAATGAGCAGTTCTTC.